A selection of T cell receptor beta chains follows, all from one sample in a study of vaccination effects on CD4 cells after COVID-19. The table came from immunoSEQ multiplex PCR; TCRdb's copy has only in-frame clones and leaves some out. The sample holds about 81,000 clones; under 85% are singletons and the top ten take 1.1%. No cognate antigen is known for these TCRs. The material was CD4+ T cells from PBMCs cultured with HCoV-OC43 spike peptides, obtained after COVID-19 vaccination. The receptors here all came from a human donor who received a COVID-19 vaccine. Each CDR3 is given with its conserved first and last residue. Fields, in order: CDR3 protein, clone size, CDR3 length, J gene, V gene. Clone size, where shown, is once, few, many, or a class for clones that have expanded.

CDR3 protein: CASSIVEGSYGYTF; clone size: -; CDR3 length: 14; J gene: TRBJ1-2; V gene: TRBV19
CDR3 protein: CASISGTDTQYF; clone size: once; CDR3 length: 12; J gene: TRBJ2-3; V gene: TRBV5-6
CDR3 protein: CASSLGAGDYGYTF; clone size: -; CDR3 length: 14; J gene: TRBJ1-2; V gene: TRBV5-4
CDR3 protein: CASSLGGRQETQYF; clone size: -; CDR3 length: 14; J gene: TRBJ2-5; V gene: TRBV11-1
CDR3 protein: CASRPQGEAEAFF; clone size: -; CDR3 length: 13; J gene: TRBJ1-1; V gene: TRBV12-3/TRBV12-4
CDR3 protein: CASSGGQTGYGNTIYF; clone size: -; CDR3 length: 16; J gene: TRBJ1-3; V gene: TRBV5-4
CDR3 protein: CASSLAAEPTGELFF; clone size: -; CDR3 length: 15; J gene: TRBJ2-2; V gene: TRBV5-1
CDR3 protein: CASSNSGGGGYTF; clone size: -; CDR3 length: 13; J gene: TRBJ1-2; V gene: TRBV6-5
CDR3 protein: CASSPGRGFGNEQFF; clone size: -; CDR3 length: 15; J gene: TRBJ2-1; V gene: TRBV18
CDR3 protein: CASSGQGNMAVEKLFF; clone size: -; CDR3 length: 16; J gene: TRBJ1-4; V gene: TRBV27
CDR3 protein: CASRTGGGETQYF; clone size: -; CDR3 length: 13; J gene: TRBJ2-5; V gene: TRBV2
CDR3 protein: CASSQGGAGRAQYF; clone size: -; CDR3 length: 14; J gene: TRBJ2-3; V gene: TRBV3-1/TRBV3-2
CDR3 protein: CASSIGTQHQPQHF; clone size: -; CDR3 length: 14; J gene: TRBJ1-5; V gene: TRBV19
CDR3 protein: CASSDLSTDTQYF; clone size: few; CDR3 length: 13; J gene: TRBJ2-3; V gene: TRBV10-1
CDR3 protein: CASSPNPWTGSGADTQYF; clone size: -; CDR3 length: 18; J gene: TRBJ2-3; V gene: TRBV5-4
CDR3 protein: CSARLAVSYNEQFF; clone size: -; CDR3 length: 14; J gene: TRBJ2-1; V gene: TRBV29-1
CDR3 protein: CASRDGTSGETQYF; clone size: -; CDR3 length: 14; J gene: TRBJ2-5; V gene: TRBV5-1
CDR3 protein: CASSPGPGGNQPQHF; clone size: -; CDR3 length: 15; J gene: TRBJ1-5; V gene: TRBV18
CDR3 protein: CASSPRLAGVINEQFF; clone size: once; CDR3 length: 16; J gene: TRBJ2-1; V gene: TRBV11-2
CDR3 protein: CASSVGQGTGGYTF; clone size: -; CDR3 length: 14; J gene: TRBJ1-2; V gene: TRBV9
CDR3 protein: CASSQEFGSTEAFF; clone size: few; CDR3 length: 14; J gene: TRBJ1-1; V gene: TRBV14
CDR3 protein: CASSLVFRLAGGLTGELFF; clone size: -; CDR3 length: 19; J gene: TRBJ2-2; V gene: TRBV7-2
CDR3 protein: CASSLGGSTYGYTF; clone size: -; CDR3 length: 14; J gene: TRBJ1-2; V gene: TRBV28
CDR3 protein: CASSIYLGRNQPQHF; clone size: -; CDR3 length: 15; J gene: TRBJ1-5; V gene: TRBV19
CDR3 protein: CASSEEGGFNSPLHF; clone size: -; CDR3 length: 15; J gene: TRBJ1-6; V gene: TRBV2
CDR3 protein: CASSLQGAYGYTF; clone size: -; CDR3 length: 13; J gene: TRBJ1-2; V gene: TRBV7-9
CDR3 protein: CASSPDFNTEAFF; clone size: -; CDR3 length: 13; J gene: TRBJ1-1; V gene: TRBV18
CDR3 protein: CASSERTGRPETQYF; clone size: -; CDR3 length: 15; J gene: TRBJ2-5; V gene: TRBV6-1
CDR3 protein: CASSLMEGAGGYTF; clone size: -; CDR3 length: 14; J gene: TRBJ1-2; V gene: TRBV7-9